The sequence of this T cell receptor beta chain was determined in a study of OX40 agonist ivuxolimab in advanced cancers. CDR1 and CDR2 from the germline V gene are SGHAT and FQNNGV. With 6 bases removed from V and 6 bases from J, the gap between germline ends came to 14 bases. The CDR3 length is 14 residues. The method was immunoSEQ multiplex PCR; TCRdb's version includes in-frame clones alone and lacks a portion of them. In the table there are fewer than 11,000 clones, roughly four fifths of which are singletons. The material was CD4+ or CD8+ T cells sorted from blood, obtained in a trial of the OX40 agonist ivuxolimab. The chain joins TRBV11-2 to TRBJ2-2; the D is unclear. The receptor's source is an adult with an advanced solid tumor such as melanoma, head and neck, liver or kidney cancer. CDR3 sequence: CASRLGKFSGELFF. The CDR3 coding sequence is TGTGCCAGCAGGCTGGGGAAGTTTTCCGGGGAGCTGTTTTTT.